This TCR beta chain was retrieved from a study of blood T cell repertoires in COVID-19. Across the whole study: COVID-19 samples from acute and convalescent phases originated in the United States, Italy and Spain. PBMCs, B-cell-depleted T cells, or T cells were the source of the cDNA or gDNA that made up the material.

Looked up from germline, CDR1 is SGHRS and CDR2 is YFSETQ. The CDR3 is 13 amino acids. V lost 2 bases and J lost 7, with 13 bases in between. Patients from Seattle were sampled longitudinally, starting during active infection. Method: immunoSEQ multiplex PCR; TCRdb's copy keeps in-frame clones and lacks some. The table lists 100,000 to 150,000 clones, approximately 89% of them singletons. This TCR was recovered from a woman of 80 years or more with COVID-19, enrolled during active disease. The V and J genes are TRBV5-1 and TRBJ2-7; possible D gene TRBD1, 6 bases. The material sequenced was peripheral blood. CDR3 nucleotide sequence: TGCGCCAGCAGCTTATTGGGGGCGGGTGAGCAGTACTTC. Protein: CASSLLGAGEQYF.